These T cell receptor beta chains were read from a single sample in a study of cytomegalovirus exposure and HLA in healthy donors. The data were produced by immunoSEQ multiplex PCR, yet TCRdb's version contains in-frame clones alone and is incomplete. The table lists approximately 160,000 clones, 77% of them singletons. What was sequenced was PBMCs. These receptor sequences come from a woman aged 25 to 39 in good health and CMV-seropositive. CDR3s include the opening cysteine and the closing phenylalanine or tryptophan. Each record gives: J gene, clone size, D gene, V gene, CDR3 DNA, CDR3 protein. The D gene is left open where the match is weak. Where a row states a size, it is once, few, many or the class of an expanded clone; other rows omit it.

j_call: TRBJ2-7; clone_size: few; d_call: TRBD2; v_call: TRBV7-2; cdr3_nt: TGTGCCAGCAGCTTAGAAGGGACTAGCGGCTCCTACGAGCAGTACTTC; cdr3_aa: CASSLEGTSGSYEQYF
j_call: TRBJ1-2; clone_size: .; d_call: TRBD1; v_call: TRBV28; cdr3_nt: TGTGCCAGCAGACCCTCTAGGACAGGAAACTATGGCTACACCTTC; cdr3_aa: CASRPSRTGNYGYTF
j_call: TRBJ2-2; clone_size: once; d_call: TRBD2; v_call: TRBV5-1; cdr3_nt: TGCGCCAGCGGCCAGCGGGACGCGAGCACCGGGGAGCTGTTTTTT; cdr3_aa: CASGQRDASTGELFF
j_call: TRBJ1-2; clone_size: .; d_call: .; v_call: TRBV20-1; cdr3_nt: TGCAGTGCGCCGAAGCCTTGGGGCTACACCTTC; cdr3_aa: CSAPKPWGYTF
j_call: TRBJ2-7; clone_size: few; d_call: .; v_call: TRBV2; cdr3_nt: TGTGCCAGCAGTCCCTCTATCGGGACCTACGAGCAGTACTTC; cdr3_aa: CASSPSIGTYEQYF
j_call: TRBJ1-5; clone_size: .; d_call: TRBD1; v_call: TRBV6-1; cdr3_nt: TGTGCCAGCATTGGGACAGTCAATAGCAATCAGCCCCAGCATTTT; cdr3_aa: CASIGTVNSNQPQHF
j_call: TRBJ1-5; clone_size: once; d_call: .; v_call: TRBV7-9; cdr3_nt: TGTGCCAGCAGCGCCATGGACGGGAAGCCCCAGCATTTT; cdr3_aa: CASSAMDGKPQHF
j_call: TRBJ2-1; clone_size: .; d_call: TRBD1; v_call: TRBV14; cdr3_nt: TGTGCCAGCACCCCTAGGGGGACAGCTTACAATGAGCAGTTCTTC; cdr3_aa: CASTPRGTAYNEQFF
j_call: TRBJ2-7; clone_size: .; d_call: .; v_call: TRBV5-4; cdr3_nt: TGTGCCAGCAGCCCACAGGAAAACTACGAGCAGTACTTC; cdr3_aa: CASSPQENYEQYF
j_call: TRBJ2-1; clone_size: .; d_call: .; v_call: TRBV7-2; cdr3_nt: TGTGCCAGCAGCGCAGCGACGGTTCCGAAGTTAAAGCAGTTCTTC; cdr3_aa: CASSAATVPKLKQFF
j_call: TRBJ2-7; clone_size: .; d_call: .; v_call: TRBV7-9; cdr3_nt: TGTGCCAGCAGCACGACAGAACGTTACGAGCAGTACTTC; cdr3_aa: CASSTTERYEQYF
j_call: TRBJ1-1; clone_size: once; d_call: .; v_call: TRBV30; cdr3_nt: TGTGCCTGGAGTGTAAACAGGAACACTGAAGCTTTCTTT; cdr3_aa: CAWSVNRNTEAFF
j_call: TRBJ2-7; clone_size: once; d_call: TRBD2; v_call: TRBV4-1; cdr3_nt: TGCGCCAGCAGCCACCCCTGGGCGGGAGTAGCCTACGAGCAGTACTTC; cdr3_aa: CASSHPWAGVAYEQYF
j_call: TRBJ1-2; clone_size: .; d_call: TRBD1; v_call: TRBV28; cdr3_nt: TGTGCCAGCAGTTTACCTTGGACAGGGGACTATGGCTACACCTTC; cdr3_aa: CASSLPWTGDYGYTF
j_call: TRBJ2-7; clone_size: few; d_call: .; v_call: TRBV11-2; cdr3_nt: TGTGCCAGCAGCTTAGGGGCTTACTACGAGCAGTACTTC; cdr3_aa: CASSLGAYYEQYF